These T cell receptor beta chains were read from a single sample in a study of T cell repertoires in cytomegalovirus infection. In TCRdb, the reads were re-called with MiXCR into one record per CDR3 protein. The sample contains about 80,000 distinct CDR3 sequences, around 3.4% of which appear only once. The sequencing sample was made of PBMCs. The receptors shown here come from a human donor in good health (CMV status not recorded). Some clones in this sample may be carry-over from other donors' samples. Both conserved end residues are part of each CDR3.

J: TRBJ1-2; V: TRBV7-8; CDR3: CASSLHEGNYGYTF
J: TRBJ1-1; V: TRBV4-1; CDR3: CASSQFLAAMNTEAFF
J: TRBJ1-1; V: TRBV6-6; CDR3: CASTKGGTQATDTEAFF
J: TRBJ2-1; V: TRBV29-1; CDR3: CSVEGLLGSSTYNEQFF
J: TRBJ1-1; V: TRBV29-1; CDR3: CSVEGNMNTEAFF
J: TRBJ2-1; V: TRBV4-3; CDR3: CASSQAVEGFYEQFF
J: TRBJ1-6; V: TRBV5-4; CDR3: CASSLGPGQSTRSPLHF
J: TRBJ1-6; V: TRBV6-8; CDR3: CASSPGQGPNNSPLHF
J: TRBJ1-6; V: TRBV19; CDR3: CASRDRGNSPLHF
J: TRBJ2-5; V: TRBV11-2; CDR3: CASSLLEGSGTQYF
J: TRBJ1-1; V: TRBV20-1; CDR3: CSARQDPNTEAFF
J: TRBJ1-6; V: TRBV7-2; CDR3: CASGRGAYPYNSPLHF
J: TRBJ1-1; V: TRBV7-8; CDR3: CASSLLRIGNTEAFF
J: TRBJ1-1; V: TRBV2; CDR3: CASRIATEAFF
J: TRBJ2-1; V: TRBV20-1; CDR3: CSAPPGHRREQFF
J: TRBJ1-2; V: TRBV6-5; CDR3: CASRDRGLEGYTF
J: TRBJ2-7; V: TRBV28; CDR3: CASRSGQNYEQYF
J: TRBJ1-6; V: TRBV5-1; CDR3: CASSVSDSSYNSPLHF
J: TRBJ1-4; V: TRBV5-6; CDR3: CASSPQGYGEKLFF
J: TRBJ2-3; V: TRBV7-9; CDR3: CASSSPAMDPTDTQYF
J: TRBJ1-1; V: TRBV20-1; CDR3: CSEGVNTEAFF
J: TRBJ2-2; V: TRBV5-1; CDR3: CASGVNTGELFF
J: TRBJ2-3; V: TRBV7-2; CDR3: CASSLVVGAKDTQYF
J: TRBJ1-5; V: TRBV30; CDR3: CAWSGRQANQPQHF
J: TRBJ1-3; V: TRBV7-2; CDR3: CASSFGVVGNTIYF
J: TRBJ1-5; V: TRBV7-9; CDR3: CASSLAGGRDPGNQPQHF
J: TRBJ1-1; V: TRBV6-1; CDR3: CASSETRTGRNTEAFF
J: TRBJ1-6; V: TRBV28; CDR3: CASSPQFRESPLHF
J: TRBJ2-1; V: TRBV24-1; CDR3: CATSDFGGEQFF
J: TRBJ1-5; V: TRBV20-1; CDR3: CSASSHSNQPQHF
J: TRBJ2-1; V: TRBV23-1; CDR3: CASSQLTSGGDNEQFF
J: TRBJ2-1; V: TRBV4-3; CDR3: CASSQGPQGALYNEQFF
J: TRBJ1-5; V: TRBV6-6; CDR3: CASSYWGEGNQPQHF
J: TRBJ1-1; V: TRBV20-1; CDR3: CSERTNTEAFF
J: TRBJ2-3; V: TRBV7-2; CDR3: CASSLGWGISTDTQYF
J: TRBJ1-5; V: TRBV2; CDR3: CASSADRGRQPQHF
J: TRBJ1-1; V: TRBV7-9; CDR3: CASSVRQGAPTEAFF
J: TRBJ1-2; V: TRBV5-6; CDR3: CASSGSGANYGYTF
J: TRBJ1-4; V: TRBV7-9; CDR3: CASSLADSYNEKLFF
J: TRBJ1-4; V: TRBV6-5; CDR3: CASSYSGPWSGNEKLFF
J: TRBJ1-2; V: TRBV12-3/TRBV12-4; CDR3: CASRRIEFDYGYTF